Sequencing of this TCR beta chain was carried out in a study of cytomegalovirus exposure and HLA in healthy donors. In its sample, this clone was seen once. Measured with immunoSEQ multiplex PCR; TCRdb has only the in-frame clones, and not every one. The profile covers roughly 130,000 clones, with roughly 90% appearing a single time and around 1.5% taken by the ten largest. The sequenced material came from PBMCs. The sequence was collected from a man aged 25 to 40 in good health and CMV-seronegative.

The CDR3 DNA follows: TGTGCCAGCAGTGAAGCTCCAGCAGGGGGTGGCTACACCTTC. It is translated as CASSEAPAGGGYTF. This chain links TRBV2 with TRBJ1-2, with TRBD1 identical over 7 bases. This CDR3 region has 14 residues. V lost 0 bases and J lost 7; bases outside the gene matches: 5. The V gene's germline CDR1 is SNHLY and CDR2 FYNNEI.